These 27 T cell receptor beta chains share one sample of origin, sequenced in a study of shared clonotypes between healthy human individuals. Profiled with immunoSEQ multiplex PCR; TCRdb holds only in-frame clones, not every one. The table lists 950,000 to 1,200,000 clones, 70% to 80% of them singletons. Source material: memory CD4+ T cells from PBMCs. Subset reported: CD45RA-negative fraction. All receptors derive from a man aged 18-30 years in good health. Some clones in this sample may be carry-over from other donors' samples.

The V call is TRBV15, the J call TRBJ2-7, with 7 bases identical to TRBD1. CDR3 length: 16 amino acids. From germline, CDR1 is LNHNV and CDR2 YYDKDF (reference sequence). V was clipped by 0 bases and J by 2 bases; unmatched bases: 7. CDR3 region: CATSRDVNRGPYEQYF. CDR3 nucleotides: TGTGCCACCAGCAGAGACGTCAACAGGGGCCCCTACGAGCAGTACTTC.

This chain joins TRBV11-2 and TRBJ2-1, with D possibly matching TRBD1 (5 bases). V dropped 5 bases and J dropped 11 bases, with 16 bases sitting between them. The V gene's germline CDR1 is SGHAT and CDR2 FQNNGV. This CDR3 region has 13 residues. The CDR3 nucleotides read TGTGCCAGCAGCCGCATGACAGACCGTCAGCAGTTCTTC. Translating it yields CASSRMTDRQQFF.

The rearrangement links TRBV9 to TRBJ2-3; D not resolved. The CDR3 totals 15 residues. CDR1 and CDR2 from the germline V gene are SGDLS and YYNGEE. V lost 3 bases and J 1 base, leaving 12 bases between the germline ends. CDR3 nucleotides: TGTGCCAGCAGCGCCTCTCCCCTTGGCACAGATACGCAGTATTTT. The encoded protein is CASSASPLGTDTQYF.

The V gene is TRBV7-9, the J gene TRBJ1-5; D uncertain. The V gene lost 0 bases and the J gene lost 6 bases, with 9 bases spanning the gap. This CDR3 is 14 amino acids long. Germline values: CDR1 SEHNR, CDR2 FQNEAQ (reference sequence). The CDR3 nucleotides read TGTGCCAGCAGCTTAGCTACGTGGGGTCAGCCCCAGCATTTT. Translating gives CASSLATWGQPQHF.

For this clone: A far larger clone differs by one base, so this is likely a read error. In the same sample, other DNA sequences code for this CDR3. CDR3 in DNA: TGCGCCAGCAGGGACAGTTCTGGAAACACCATATATTTT. This gives the protein CASRDSSGNTIYF. The chain carries TRBV10-2 and TRBJ1-3; the D gene is possibly TRBD1 (6 bases). CDR1 is WSHSY, CDR2 SAAADI, per germline. This CDR3 contains 13 residues. V gave up 6 bases and J gave up 1 base, with 7 bases separating them.

J is TRBJ1-5 and V is TRBV28; the D gene is possibly TRBD1 (6 bases). This CDR3 contains 15 residues. CDR1 and CDR2 (germline): MDHEN, SYDVKM. Trimming took 6 bases from V and 3 from J, leaving 15 bases between them. The CDR3 is CASRGTFYDNQPQHF. The CDR3 DNA reads TGTGCCAGCAGGGGGACATTTTATGACAATCAGCCCCAGCATTTT.

Comments on this clone: The conserved phenylalanine or tryptophan is not found at the CDR3 terminus, so this likely reflects a read error. The chain uses TRBV4-3 and TRBJ2-6; D perhaps matches TRBD2 (6 bases). The germline CDR1 and CDR2 sequences are LGHNA and YSLEER. The CDR3 extends over 17 amino acids. The CDR3 DNA follows: TGCGCCAGCAGCCAAGATCCAGGGACTTCTGGGGCCAACGCCCTGACTCTC. Translation: CASSQDPGTSGANALTL.

This chain joins TRBV7-2 and TRBJ2-2; TRBD1 aligns across 10 bases. The trim removed 5 bases at V and 4 bases at J, leaving 10 bases unmatched. The CDR3 spans 17 residues. Germline loops: CDR1 SGHTA, CDR2 FQGNSA. CDR3 bases: TGTGCCAGCAGCCCGGGACAGGGGAAACACTTCACCGGGGAGCTGTTTTTT. The encoded protein is CASSPGQGKHFTGELFF.

The J gene is TRBJ1-1, the V gene TRBV5-4, with unresolved D. CDR3 size: 12 residues. V lost 0 bases and J lost 4, with 4 bases in between. Germline V CDR1 and CDR2: SGHNT, YYREEE (reference sequence). CDR3 nucleotide sequence: TGTGCCAGCAGCTTGGGTATCACTGAAGCTTTCTTT. The encoded protein is CASSLGITEAFF. Drawing the rest from reference TRBV5-4 and TRBJ1-1, the complete variable domain is ETGVTQSPTHLIKTRGQQVTLRCSSQSGHNTVSWYQQALGQGPQFIFQYYREEENGRGNFPPRFSGLQFPNYSSELNVNALELDDSALYLCASSLGITEAFFGQGTRLTVV.

The chain employs TRBV7-3 and TRBJ2-2; no clear D gene. This CDR3 is built from 17 residues. CDR1 is SGHTA, CDR2 FQGTGA, per germline. Trimming shortened V by 2 bases and J by 1 base, and 14 bases separated the two germline ends. The CDR3 region is CASSLLGIAGNTGELFF. CDR3 nucleotide sequence: TGTGCCAGCAGCTTATTGGGGATCGCAGGGAACACCGGGGAGCTGTTTTTT.

This chain connects TRBV9 to TRBJ2-3; perhaps D is TRBD1 or TRBD2 (5 bases each). Trimming cost V 5 bases and J 1 base, with 17 bases left between them. The germline V gene has CDR1 SGDLS and CDR2 YYNGEE. This CDR3 has 16 residues. This CDR3 is CASRVERGRGTDTQYF. In DNA, the CDR3 is TGTGCCAGCAGGGTGGAGAGGGGCAGGGGCACAGATACGCAGTATTTT.

V is TRBV12-5 and J is TRBJ2-1; no clear D. Germline assignment: CDR1 LGHNT and CDR2 FRNRAP. V was clipped by 6 bases and J by 6 bases, with 6 bases between them. This CDR3 comprises 11 residues. The CDR3: CASGYTNEQFF. DNA for the CDR3: TGTGCTAGTGGGTACACCAATGAGCAGTTCTTC.

The chain employs TRBV7-3 and TRBJ1-1; 8 bases are a match to TRBD1. The CDR3 totals 14 residues. V gave up 5 bases and J gave up 4 bases; unmatched junction bases: 6. Germline-derived CDR1 and CDR2 are SGHTA and FQGTGA. Here the CDR3 DNA reads TGTGCCAGCAGCGCACAGGGGGGTTTCACTGAAGCTTTCTTT. Translation: CASSAQGGFTEAFF.

This clone is a singleton in its sample. The rearrangement links TRBV5-1 to TRBJ2-7, with TRBD1 identical over 7 bases. Germline CDR1 is SGHRS and CDR2 is YFSETQ. The CDR3 runs 13 residues. Trimming at V came to 3 bases and at J to 6 bases, leaving 6 bases not matched to a gene. Here the CDR3 DNA reads TGCGCCAGCAGCTGGGAGACAGGGTTCGAGCAGTACTTC. Amino acid sequence: CASSWETGFEQYF.

This clone was observed a few times. The CDR3 DNA is TGTGCCAGTAACGGGGCCCGGGGCTACACCTTC. The encoded protein is CASNGARGYTF. The gene calls are TRBV19 and TRBJ1-2, with D tentatively TRBD1 (5 bases). The germline V and J ends were trimmed by 7 bases and 8 bases, with 11 bases remaining between them. Looked up from germline, CDR1 is LNHDA and CDR2 is SQIVND (reference sequence). The CDR3 consists of 11 residues.

The chain links TRBV9 to TRBJ1-1; D ambiguous. Between the trimmed V and J ends, which lost 3 bases and 3 bases, there was a span of 12 bases. Looked up from germline, CDR1 is SGDLS and CDR2 is YYNGEE. CDR3 length: 14 residues. DNA for the CDR3: TGTGCCAGCAGCGCCCGAAGAAGGGACACTGAAGCTTTCTTT. It encodes CASSARRRDTEAFF.

The rearrangement links TRBV27 to TRBJ2-3, with D possibly being TRBD1 (5 bases). Trimming took off 3 bases at V and 3 bases at J, with 13 bases between the two ends. The CDR3 loop spans 15 amino acids. Germline CDR1 reads MNHEY; CDR2 reads SMNVEV (reference sequence). The CDR3: CASSLWGSETDTQYF. The CDR3 nucleotides read TGTGCCAGCAGTTTGTGGGGCTCGGAGACAGATACGCAGTATTTT.

The chain recombines TRBV7-9 with TRBJ2-3; a possible D gene is TRBD2 (6 bases). The CDR3 extends over 17 amino acids. CDR1 SEHNR and CDR2 FQNEAQ come from the germline V gene (reference sequence). The ends were cut back, 4 bases at V and 0 bases at J, with 17 bases in the middle. The CDR3 sequence is CASSSHPSVRSTDTQYF. The CDR3 nucleotides are TGTGCCAGCAGCTCTCATCCTAGCGTAAGGAGCACAGATACGCAGTATTTT.

This sequence joins TRBV21-1 and TRBJ2-7; the table's D call, TRBD1, was not checked against the DNA. TRBV21-1 is described as a pseudogene. The CDR3 is 18 amino acids. The CDR3 DNA reads TGTGCCAGCAGCAAAGGAAAGAGGTTCGGCAGGGGGCCCCACGAGCAGTACTTC. Its protein product is CASSKGKRFGRGPHEQYF.

The rearrangement joins TRBV2 to TRBJ2-7; the match to TRBD2 covers 7 bases. The germline V gene encodes CDR1 SNHLY and CDR2 FYNNEI. This CDR3 spans 14 amino acids. V lost 10 bases, J lost 6 bases, and 15 bases stayed unmatched. CDR3 nucleotides: TGTGCCACGAGACCCGGGACTACTCTACGCGAGCAGTACTTC. Translation: CATRPGTTLREQYF.

This clone occurred a few times. This rearrangement joins TRBV9 to TRBJ2-7; TRBD2 aligns across 12 bases. Germline CDR1 and CDR2: SGDLS and YYNGEE. After removal of 4 bases from V and 7 bases from J, the junction contained 12 bases not matched to a gene. The CDR3 runs to 16 residues. CDR3 in amino acids: CASSSSGGLAGGEQYF. CDR3 nucleotide sequence: TGTGCCAGCAGCTCTAGCGGAGGGCTAGCGGGAGGGGAGCAGTACTTC.

The gene calls are TRBV7-2 and TRBJ2-3, with no clear D. Looked up from germline, CDR1 is SGHTA and CDR2 is FQGNSA. CDR3 length equals 13 residues. V was cut by 5 bases and J by 3 bases, with 9 bases left in between. CDR3 amino acids: CASSPRLTDTQYF. The CDR3 DNA follows: TGTGCCAGCAGCCCACGACTGACAGATACGCAGTATTTT.

V usage is TRBV7-3 and J usage is TRBJ2-1; D is ambiguous. Deletions cut 5 bases from V and 3 bases from J, with 14 bases between. The length of the CDR3 is 15 residues. CDR1 and CDR2 (germline): SGHTA, FQGTGA. CDR3 sequence reads: CASSPSRSNYNEQFF. CDR3 nucleotide sequence: TGTGCCAGCAGCCCCTCCCGGAGTAACTACAATGAGCAGTTCTTC.

The V call is TRBV6-6, the J call TRBJ2-4; 7 bases line up with TRBD2. Germline CDR1 reads MNHNY; CDR2 reads SVGAGI (reference sequence). The CDR3 runs 16 residues. The trim removed 0 bases at V and 8 bases at J, leaving 10 bases unmatched. The CDR3 region is CASSYSTRFAGDIQYF. For the CDR3, the DNA is TGTGCCAGCAGTTACTCGACCCGATTTGCGGGGGACATTCAGTACTTC.

This clone was seen a single time. Other DNA sequences in this sample translate to the same CDR3. This CDR3 reads CASSLLQGDYGYTF. For the CDR3, the DNA is TGTGCCAGCAGTTTATTACAGGGGGACTATGGCTACACCTTC. The chain carries TRBV27 and TRBJ1-2; 8 positions agree with TRBD1. Germline-derived CDR1 and CDR2 are MNHEY and SMNVEV (reference sequence). CDR3 length: 14 amino acids. Trimming removed 1 base from V and 3 bases from J; junction bases left unmatched: 1.

This clone was picked up a small number of times. This same CDR3 is encoded by further DNA sequences in the sample. The rearrangement uses TRBV6-1 and TRBJ1-1; 7 bases fit TRBD1. J was trimmed by 5 bases and V by 6 bases; bases with no gene match: 6. Germline-derived CDR1 and CDR2 are MNHNS and SASEGT. The CDR3 consists of 13 residues. The DNA for the CDR3 is TGTGCCAGCAGAAGACAGGGAGGGACTGAAGCTTTCTTT. Translated, it gives CASRRQGGTEAFF.

With respect to this clone: Other nucleotide sequences from this sample produce the same CDR3. The chain joins TRBV28 to TRBJ1-4; D may be TRBD1 (6 bases). The ends were cut back, 1 base at V and 5 bases at J, with 8 bases in the middle. This CDR3 region has 14 residues. CDR1 MDHEN and CDR2 SYDVKM come from the germline V gene. In DNA, the CDR3 is TGTGCCAGCAGTTTATTGGGGGCGAATGAAAAACTGTTTTTT. This translates into CASSLLGANEKLFF.